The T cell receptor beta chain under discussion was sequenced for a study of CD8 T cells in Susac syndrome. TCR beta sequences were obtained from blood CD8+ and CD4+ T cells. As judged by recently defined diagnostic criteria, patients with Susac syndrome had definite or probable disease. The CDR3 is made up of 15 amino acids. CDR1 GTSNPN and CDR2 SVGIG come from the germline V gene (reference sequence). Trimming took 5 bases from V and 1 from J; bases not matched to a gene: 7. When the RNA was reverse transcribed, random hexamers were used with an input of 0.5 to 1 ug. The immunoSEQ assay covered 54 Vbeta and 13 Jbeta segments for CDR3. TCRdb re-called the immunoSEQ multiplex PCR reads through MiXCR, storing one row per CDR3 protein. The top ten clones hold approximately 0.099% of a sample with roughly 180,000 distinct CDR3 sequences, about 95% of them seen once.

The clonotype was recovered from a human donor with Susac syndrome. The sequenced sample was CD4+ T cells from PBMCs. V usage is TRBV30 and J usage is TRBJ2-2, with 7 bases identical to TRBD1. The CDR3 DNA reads TGTGCCTGGGCTAAGAGACAGGGGAACACCGGGGAGCTGTTTTTT. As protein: CAWAKRQGNTGELFF.